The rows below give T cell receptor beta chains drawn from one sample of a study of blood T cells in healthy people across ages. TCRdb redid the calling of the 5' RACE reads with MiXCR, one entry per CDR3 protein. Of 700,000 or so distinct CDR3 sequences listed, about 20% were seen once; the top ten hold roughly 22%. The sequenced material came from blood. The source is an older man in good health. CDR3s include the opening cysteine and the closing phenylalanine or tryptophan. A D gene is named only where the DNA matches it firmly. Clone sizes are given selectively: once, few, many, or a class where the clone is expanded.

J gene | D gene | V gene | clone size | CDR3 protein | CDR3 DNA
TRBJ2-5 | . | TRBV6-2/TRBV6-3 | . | CASSYSLISGAGTQYF | TGTGCCAGCAGTTACTCGCTTATATCTGGGGCGGGGACCCAGTACTTC
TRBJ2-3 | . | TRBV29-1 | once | CSVSGRMTDTQYF | TGCAGCGTCTCAGGGCGAATGACAGATACGCAGTATTTT
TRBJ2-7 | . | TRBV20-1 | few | CSASVQAYEQYF | TGCAGTGCTAGTGTGCAAGCCTACGAGCAGTACTTC
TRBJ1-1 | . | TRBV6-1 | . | CASTLGWVNTEAFF | TGTGCCAGCACGCTCGGATGGGTGAACACTGAAGCTTTCTTT
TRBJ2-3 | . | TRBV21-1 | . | CASSKEGGRGTDTQYF | TGTGCCAGCAGCAAAGAAGGCGGGAGAGGCACAGATACGCAGTATTTT
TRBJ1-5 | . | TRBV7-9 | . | CASSLLGSDQPQHF | TGTGCCAGCAGCTTATTGGGTAGTGATCAGCCCCAGCATTTT
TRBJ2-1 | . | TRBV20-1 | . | CSASWVGGAGNEQFF | TGCAGTGCTAGTTGGGTAGGGGGCGCGGGGAATGAGCAGTTCTTC
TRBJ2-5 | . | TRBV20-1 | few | CSARDSRTVQETQYF | TGCAGTGCTAGAGATTCTAGGACAGTCCAAGAGACCCAGTACTTC
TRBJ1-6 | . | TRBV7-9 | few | CASSPLTRGFNSPLHF | TGTGCCAGCAGCCCTCTTACGCGGGGGTTCAATTCACCCCTCCACTTT
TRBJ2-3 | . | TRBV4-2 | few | CASSQGVATTDTQYF | TGTGCCAGCAGCCAGGGGGTAGCGACCACAGATACGCAGTATTTT
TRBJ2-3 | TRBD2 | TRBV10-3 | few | CAISVLAGGPGDTQYF | TGTGCCATCAGTGTTCTAGCGGGGGGGCCAGGAGATACGCAGTATTTT
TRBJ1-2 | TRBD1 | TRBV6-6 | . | CASSYFPGGNYGYTF | TGTGCCAGCAGTTACTTTCCAGGGGGAAACTATGGCTACACCTTC
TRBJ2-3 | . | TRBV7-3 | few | CASGQLSTDTQYF | TGTGCCAGTGGACAGTTGAGCACAGATACGCAGTATTTT
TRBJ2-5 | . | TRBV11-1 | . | CASSADSAWEQYF | TGTGCCAGCAGCGCGGACAGTGCCTGGGAGCAGTACTTC
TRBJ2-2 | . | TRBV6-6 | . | CASSASVGELFF | TGTGCCAGCAGTGCCAGTGTCGGGGAGCTGTTTTTT
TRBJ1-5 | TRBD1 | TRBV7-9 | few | CASSLGDRGQPQHF | TGTGCCAGCAGCTTGGGAGACAGGGGTCAGCCCCAGCATTTT
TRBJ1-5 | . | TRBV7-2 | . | CASSRLKGNQPQHF | TGTGCCAGCAGCCGACTCAAGGGCAATCAGCCCCAGCATTTT
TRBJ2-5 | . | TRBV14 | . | CASSLKQTGQLRETQYF | TGTGCCAGCAGCCTCAAGCAGACAGGTCAATTAAGGGAGACCCAGTACTTC
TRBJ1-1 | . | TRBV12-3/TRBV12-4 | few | CATGSGREAFF | TGTGCCACCGGGAGTGGCCGAGAAGCTTTCTTT
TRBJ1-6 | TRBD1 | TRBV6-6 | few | CASSYRDREVRSPLHF | TGTGCCAGCAGTTACCGCGACAGGGAGGTACGTTCACCCCTCCACTTT
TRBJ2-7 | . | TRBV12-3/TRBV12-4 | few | CASSLGAGVYEQYF | TGTGCCAGCAGTTTAGGGGCCGGGGTCTACGAGCAGTACTTC
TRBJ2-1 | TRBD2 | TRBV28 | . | CASSSGLGVSDEQFF | TGTGCCAGCAGCTCCGGACTAGGGGTGAGCGATGAGCAGTTCTTC
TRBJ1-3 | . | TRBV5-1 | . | CASSLSGTGTTIYF | TGCGCCAGCAGCTTGAGCGGTACTGGAACCACCATATATTTT
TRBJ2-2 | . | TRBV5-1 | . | CASADARGSTGELFF | TGCGCCAGCGCCGACGCGAGGGGGTCCACCGGGGAGCTGTTTTTT
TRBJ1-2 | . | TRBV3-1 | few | CASGQDQGAVGGYTF | TGTGCCAGCGGCCAAGATCAAGGGGCCGTCGGAGGCTACACCTTC
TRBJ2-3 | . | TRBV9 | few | CASSQLGPPSVVTQYF | TGTGCCAGCAGCCAACTAGGTCCCCCGAGTGTTGTTACGCAGTATTTT
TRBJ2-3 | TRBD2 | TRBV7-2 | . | CASSIAGGLADTQYF | TGTGCCAGCAGCATAGCGGGGGGACTCGCAGATACGCAGTATTTT
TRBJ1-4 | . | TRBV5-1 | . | CASSLGDSGEKLFF | TGCGCCAGCAGCTTAGGGGATTCCGGGGAAAAACTGTTTTTT
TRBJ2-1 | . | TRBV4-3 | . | CASSQGVSGSLDEQFF | TGCGCCAGCAGCCAAGGGGTGTCGGGGAGCCTCGATGAGCAGTTCTTC
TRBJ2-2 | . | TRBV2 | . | CASGGLRDTGELFF | TGTGCCAGCGGGGGCCTGAGGGATACCGGGGAGCTGTTTTTT
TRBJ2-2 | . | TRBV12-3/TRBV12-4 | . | CASSPISTGELFF | TGTGCCAGCAGCCCCATTAGCACCGGGGAGCTGTTTTTT
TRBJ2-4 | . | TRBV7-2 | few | CASSLLEGSQYF | TGTGCCAGCAGCTTGTTGGAGGGGTCTCAGTACTTC
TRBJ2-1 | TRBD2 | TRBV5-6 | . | CASSYGLAEYNEQFF | TGTGCCAGCAGCTACGGACTAGCGGAGTACAATGAGCAGTTCTTC
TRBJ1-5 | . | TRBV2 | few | CASREQGHSNQPQHF | TGTGCCAGCCGAGAACAGGGCCATAGCAATCAGCCCCAGCATTTT
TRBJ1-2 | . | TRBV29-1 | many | CSVEGRGLNYGYTF | TGCAGCGTCGAGGGCCGGGGGCTTAACTATGGCTACACCTTC
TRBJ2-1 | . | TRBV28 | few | CASRPGLPTGEQFF | TGTGCCAGCAGACCGGGACTCCCCACGGGTGAGCAGTTCTTC
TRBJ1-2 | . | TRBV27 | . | CASSLRGGTGYTF | TGTGCCAGCAGTTTACGGGGAGGGACTGGCTACACCTTC
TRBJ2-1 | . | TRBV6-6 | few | CASSRTRESSYNEQFF | TGTGCCAGCAGTCGGACCAGGGAAAGCTCCTACAATGAGCAGTTCTTC
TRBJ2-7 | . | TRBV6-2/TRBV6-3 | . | CASSSGGAFYEQYF | TGTGCCAGTTCTTCAGGAGGGGCCTTCTACGAGCAGTACTTC
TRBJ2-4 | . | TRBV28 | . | CASSATGTLKNIQYF | TGTGCCAGCAGTGCCACCGGGACCCTCAAAAACATTCAGTACTTC
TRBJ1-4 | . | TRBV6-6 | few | CASSYSRGDDEKLFF | TGTGCCAGCAGTTACTCGAGGGGGGATGATGAAAAACTGTTTTTT
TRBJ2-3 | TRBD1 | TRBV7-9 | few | CASSLTETGWADTQYF | TGTGCCAGCAGCTTAACAGAGACAGGGTGGGCAGATACGCAGTATTTT
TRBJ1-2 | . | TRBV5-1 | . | CASSLDGRVVGYTF | TGCGCCAGCAGCTTGGACGGGAGGGTTGTTGGCTACACCTTC
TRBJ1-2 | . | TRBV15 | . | CATSSRKGTTYGYTF | TGTGCCACCAGCAGTCGGAAGGGGACAACATATGGCTACACCTTC
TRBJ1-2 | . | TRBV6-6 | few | CASSQGGGLGYTF | TGTGCCAGCAGTCAAGGGGGGGGATTGGGCTACACCTTC
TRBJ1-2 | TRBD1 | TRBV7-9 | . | CASSPTGIHGYTF | TGTGCCAGCAGTCCGACAGGGATCCATGGCTACACCTTC
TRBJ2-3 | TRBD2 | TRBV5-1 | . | CASSVIAGITDTQYF | TGCGCCAGCAGCGTCATAGCGGGGATCACAGATACGCAGTATTTT
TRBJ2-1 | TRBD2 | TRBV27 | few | CASGRLAGGLNEQFF | TGTGCCAGCGGACGCTTAGCGGGAGGGCTTAATGAGCAGTTCTTC